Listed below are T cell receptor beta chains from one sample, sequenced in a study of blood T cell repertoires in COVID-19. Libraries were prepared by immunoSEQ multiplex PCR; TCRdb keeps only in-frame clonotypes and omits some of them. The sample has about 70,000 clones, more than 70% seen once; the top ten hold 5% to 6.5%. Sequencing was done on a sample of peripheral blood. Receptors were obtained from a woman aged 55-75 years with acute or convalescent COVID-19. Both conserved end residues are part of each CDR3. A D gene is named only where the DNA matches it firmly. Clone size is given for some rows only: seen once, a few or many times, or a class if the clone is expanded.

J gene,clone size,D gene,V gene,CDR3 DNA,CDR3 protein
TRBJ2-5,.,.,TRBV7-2,TGTGCCAGCAGCTTAGGGTCCAGCGTCGGAGAGACCCAGTACTTC,CASSLGSSVGETQYF
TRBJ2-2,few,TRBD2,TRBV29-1,TGCAGCGTTGGACTAGCGGGGGACACCGGGGAGCTGTTTTTT,CSVGLAGDTGELFF
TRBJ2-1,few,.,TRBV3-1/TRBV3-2,TGTGCCAGCAGCCGCGTTATCCGAGGGATCTACAATGAGCAGTTCTTC,CASSRVIRGIYNEQFF
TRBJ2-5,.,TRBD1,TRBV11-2,TGTGCCAGCAGCCCACAGGGGCGGTCGGAGACCCAGTACTTC,CASSPQGRSETQYF
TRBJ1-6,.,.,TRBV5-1,TGCGCCAGCAGCCTGGACACATGGAGCTCCTATAATTCACCCCTCCACTTT,CASSLDTWSSYNSPLHF
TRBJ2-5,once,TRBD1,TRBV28,TGTGCCAGCACCGCCGGGACAGTGAGGCGAGAGACCCAGTACTTC,CASTAGTVRRETQYF
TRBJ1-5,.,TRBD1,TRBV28,TGTGCCAGCAGTCCACAGACAGGGTATGGTAAGAAGCCCCAGCATTTT,CASSPQTGYGKKPQHF
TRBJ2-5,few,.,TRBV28,TGTGCCAGCAGTCGCGGAGGGGAAGAGACCCAGTACTTC,CASSRGGEETQYF
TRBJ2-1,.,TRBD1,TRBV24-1,TGTGCCACCAGTGATTTCCCCGTGACAGGGAACCATGAGCAGTTCTTC,CATSDFPVTGNHEQFF
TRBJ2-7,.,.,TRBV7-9,TGTGCCAGCAGCTTAGTTGATTTCACTACCTACGAGCAGTACTTC,CASSLVDFTTYEQYF
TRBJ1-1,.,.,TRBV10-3,TGTGCCATCACCGGAGCGGGGGACGGTTCTAAAGCTTTCTTT,CAITGAGDGSKAFF
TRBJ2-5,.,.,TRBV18,TGTGCCAGCTCACCCGGAGCCCCGGGAGAGACCCAGTACTTC,CASSPGAPGETQYF
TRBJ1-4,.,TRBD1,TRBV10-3,TGTGCCATCAAGGCGACCCACGGACAGGACGGGGCTAATGAAAAACTGTTTTTT,CAIKATHGQDGANEKLFF
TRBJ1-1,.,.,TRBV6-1,TGTGCCAGCAGTGAAATACCCACGGGGACTGAAGCTTTCTTT,CASSEIPTGTEAFF
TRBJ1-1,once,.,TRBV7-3,TGTGCCAGCAGCTTTGGGGGGTTGAACACTGAAGCTTTCTTT,CASSFGGLNTEAFF
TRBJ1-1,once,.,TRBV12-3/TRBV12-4,TGTGCCAGCACTTTTTCCCTTCTTGAAGCTTTCTTT,CASTFSLLEAFF
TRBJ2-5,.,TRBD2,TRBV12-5,TGTGCTAGTGGTTCGGGACTAGCGGATCGAGAGACCCAGTACTTC,CASGSGLADRETQYF
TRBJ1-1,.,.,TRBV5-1,TGCGCCAGCAGCTCACCCTATGGCACTGAAGCTTTCTTT,CASSSPYGTEAFF
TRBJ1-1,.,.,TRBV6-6,TGTGCCAGCAGACGGGCCGGGAAGGAACCTGAAGCTTTCTTT,CASRRAGKEPEAFF
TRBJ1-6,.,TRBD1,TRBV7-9,TGTGCCAGCAGCCGGGGACAGGGGGCGCGTAATTCACCCCTCCACTTT,CASSRGQGARNSPLHF
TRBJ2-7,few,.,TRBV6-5,TGTGCCAGCAGGCTGGAAGGACTGACCTCCTACGAGCAGTACTTC,CASRLEGLTSYEQYF
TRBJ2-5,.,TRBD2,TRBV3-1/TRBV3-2,TGTGCCAGCAGCCAAGAGATGAGCGGGGATCTCCAAGAGACCCAGTACTTC,CASSQEMSGDLQETQYF
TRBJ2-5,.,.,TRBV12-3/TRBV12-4,TGTGCCAGCAGTTCTCCTTTACAAGAGACCCAGTACTTC,CASSSPLQETQYF
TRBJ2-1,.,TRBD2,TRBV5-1,TGCGCCAGCAGCTTGGCTAGCGGGGTGTACAATGAGCAGTTCTTC,CASSLASGVYNEQFF
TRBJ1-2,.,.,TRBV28,TGTGCCAGCAGTTTAGAGGCGCGACCCTATGGCTACACCTTC,CASSLEARPYGYTF
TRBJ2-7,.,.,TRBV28,TGTGCCAGCAGTTCGACAGCCTTTACAGACGAGCAGTACTTC,CASSSTAFTDEQYF
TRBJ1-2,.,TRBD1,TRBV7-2,TGTGCCAGCAGCTTTCAGGGGACAGCTAACTATGGCTACACCTTC,CASSFQGTANYGYTF
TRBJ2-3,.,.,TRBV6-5,TGTGCCAGCACTGGGGACTCAGATACGCAGTATTTT,CASTGDSDTQYF